What follows describes a single T cell receptor beta chain. The target antigen is unknown. A second PCR of 7 to 11 cycles used a sample-barcoded 5' primer and a J-beta primer mix. A template-switch adaptor containing 12 random nucleotides labeled each cDNA molecule. MiXCR, applied by TCRdb to the 5' RACE reads, yields one record per CDR3 protein. The table shows nearly 1 million distinct CDR3 sequences, with roughly 51% occurring only once. The sample is drawn from a study of blood T cells in healthy people across ages. Study outcomes and limitations: Bulk PBMC profiling left naive and antigen-experienced comparisons inconclusive. While age rose, TCR beta diversity per million T cells dropped in a roughly linear way.

Donation came from healthy Caucasian individuals in Russia who were aged about 6 to 95. Material: blood. The TCR sequence derives from a woman aged 60-70 years in good health.

CDR3 DNA: TGTGCCAGCAGCCGCGGGGGCTTTTCAGAGACCCAGTACTTC. Amino acids: CASSRGGFSETQYF. This chain connects TRBV7-9 to TRBJ2-5; D may be TRBD2 (7 bases). V was pared by 5 bases and J by 4 bases, with 14 bases between. The CDR3 runs to 14 residues. The V gene's germline CDR1 is SEHNR and CDR2 FQNEAQ (reference sequence).